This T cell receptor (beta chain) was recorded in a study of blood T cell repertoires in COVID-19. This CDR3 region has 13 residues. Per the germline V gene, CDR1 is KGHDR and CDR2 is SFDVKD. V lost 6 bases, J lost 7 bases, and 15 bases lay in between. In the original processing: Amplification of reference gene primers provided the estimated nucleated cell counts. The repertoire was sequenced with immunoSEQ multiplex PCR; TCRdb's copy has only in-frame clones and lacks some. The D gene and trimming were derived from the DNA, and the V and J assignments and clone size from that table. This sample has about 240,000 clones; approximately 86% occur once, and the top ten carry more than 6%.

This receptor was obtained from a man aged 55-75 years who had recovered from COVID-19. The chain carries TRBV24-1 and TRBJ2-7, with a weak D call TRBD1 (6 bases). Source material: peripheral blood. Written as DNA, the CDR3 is TGTGCCACCAGTCTGGGGGCAACGCGGGAGCAGTACTTC. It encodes CATSLGATREQYF.